The 12 T cell receptor beta chains given below trace back to one sample, sequenced in a study of human T cells and chemical hapten exposure. Stated time point: patch test 3, about 24 weeks after DPC sensitization. Treatment of the sample: therapeutic diphenylcyclopropenone sensitization with weekly scalp DPC. TCRdb fed the RACE reads into MiXCR, producing one record per CDR3 protein. The table lists under 200,000 distinct CDR3 sequences, around a quarter of them singletons, with 2.1% in the top ten. Specimen: whole blood, collected in connection with sensitization to the hapten diphenylcyclopropenone (DPC). These receptors came from a woman aged 18-35 years with alopecia areata. Some clones in this sample may be carry-over from other donors' samples.

The V and J genes are TRBV19 and TRBJ2-1, with TRBD2 matching 7 bases. The germline V gene has CDR1 LNHDA and CDR2 SQIVND (reference sequence). This CDR3 spans 12 amino acids. V lost 5 bases and J lost 10; bases outside the gene matches: 5. The CDR3: CASSLTSEEQFF. The CDR3 DNA reads TGTGCCAGTAGTCTAACTAGCGAAGAGCAGTTCTTC.

V usage is TRBV20-1 and J usage is TRBJ2-1, with D unclear. The germline V gene has CDR1 DFQATT and CDR2 SNEGSKA (reference sequence). Between the trimmed V and J ends, which lost 0 bases and 10 bases, there was a span of 13 bases. The CDR3 extends over 13 amino acids. CDR3 in amino acids: CSARDDRVEEQFF. Here the CDR3 DNA reads TGCAGTGCTAGAGATGATAGGGTCGAGGAGCAGTTCTTC.

The chain has TRBV27 and TRBJ2-7; D possibly corresponds to TRBD2 (5 bases). The CDR3 length is 16 residues. Trimming removed 3 bases from V and 4 bases from J, with 19 bases in between. Germline V CDR1 and CDR2: MNHEY, SMNVEV (reference sequence). CDR3 loop: CASSLKVGGGLYEQYF. In DNA form, the CDR3 reads TGTGCCAGCAGTTTGAAGGTCGGCGGAGGCCTTTACGAGCAGTACTTC.

The DNA for the CDR3 is TGTGCCAGCAGCTTAGCATTAGCGGGACTTTGGGATACGCAGTATTTT. Translated, it gives CASSLALAGLWDTQYF. The rearrangement joins TRBV7-2 to TRBJ2-3, with 8 bases that match TRBD2. CDR3 length: 16 amino acids. Per germline, CDR1 SGHTA and CDR2 FQGNSA. The V gene end was trimmed by 0 bases and the J gene end by 6 bases; junction bases not matched to a gene: 8.

This clonotype was observed a few times. The V and J genes are TRBV9 and TRBJ2-1, with unresolved D. Trimming shortened V by 3 bases and J by 9 bases, and 7 bases separated the two germline ends. The CDR3 consists of 11 residues. Germline CDR1 SGDLS, CDR2 YYNGEE. The CDR3 region is CASSDRTEQFF. DNA of the CDR3: TGTGCCAGCAGCGACCGGACTGAGCAGTTCTTC. Drawing the rest from reference TRBV9 and TRBJ2-1, the complete variable domain is DSGVTQTPKHLITATGQRVTLRCSPRSGDLSVYWYQQSLDQGLQFLIQYYNGEERAKGNILERFSAQQFPDLHSELNLSSLELGDSALYFCASSDRTEQFFGPGTRLTVL.

This clonotype was observed a few times. The chain combines TRBV27 with TRBJ2-1; 8 nucleotides match TRBD2. V was pared by 6 bases and J by 4 bases, with 2 bases of the junction left unmatched. Germline values: CDR1 MNHEY, CDR2 SMNVEV (reference sequence). The CDR3 length is 13 residues. CDR3 sequence: CASRSGRYNEQFF. CDR3 in DNA: TGTGCCAGCAGGAGCGGGAGATACAATGAGCAGTTCTTC.

This clonotype was found a few times. The chain couples TRBV7-9 to TRBJ2-3, with 9 bases identical to TRBD2. V lost 4 bases and J lost 1; bases outside the gene matches: 15. The CDR3 contains 19 residues. Germline loops: CDR1 SEHNR, CDR2 FQNEAQ (reference sequence). The CDR3 reads CASSSPRLALAGRTDTQYF. In nucleotides, the CDR3 is TGTGCCAGCAGCTCCCCTCGACTAGCGCTAGCGGGGCGCACAGATACGCAGTATTTT.

V and J are TRBV11-2 and TRBJ2-7, with D possibly matching TRBD1 (6 bases). The V end lost 5 bases, the J end lost 6 bases, and 11 bases lay between the germline ends. The CDR3 contains 12 residues. Germline CDR1 SGHAT, CDR2 FQNNGV. CDR3 protein: CASSKTGSEQYF. The DNA for the CDR3 is TGTGCCAGCAGCAAAACAGGGAGCGAGCAGTACTTC.

This clonotype came up a few times. This chain joins TRBV2 and TRBJ2-1; perhaps TRBD1 as D (6 bases). V was pared by 4 bases and J by 5 bases, with 15 bases between. The CDR3 sequence is 15 residues long. Per germline, CDR1 SNHLY and CDR2 FYNNEI. The CDR3 nucleotides are TGTGCCAGCAGTGCCGGGACACCCCCCGACAATGAGCAGTTCTTC. Translation: CASSAGTPPDNEQFF.

V is TRBV2 and J is TRBJ1-6, with a weak D call TRBD1 (5 bases). V lost 9 bases and J 7 bases, leaving 16 bases between the germline ends. Germline CDR1 and CDR2: SNHLY and FYNNEI. This CDR3 is built from 14 residues. The DNA of the CDR3 is TGTGCCAGGAACGATGGGGCGCGGAATTCACCCCTCCACTTT. Residues: CARNDGARNSPLHF. The full variable domain, in which reference TRBV2 and TRBJ1-6 provide the parts outside the CDR3, is EPEVTQTPSHQVTQMGQEVILRCVPISNHLYFYWYRQILGQKVEFLVSFYNNEISEKSEIFDDQFSVERPDGSNFTLKIRSTKLEDSAMYFCARNDGARNSPLHFGNGTRLTVT.

V and J are TRBV5-6 and TRBJ2-1; the D call may be TRBD1 or TRBD2 (5 bases each). Germline assignment: CDR1 SGHDT and CDR2 YYEEEE. V was pared by 1 base and J by 7 bases, with 15 bases between. The CDR3 is made up of 15 amino acids. CDR3 nucleotide sequence: TGTGCCAGCAGCTTGTGGGGGATGGGGGTTAATGAGCAGTTCTTC. Amino acids: CASSLWGMGVNEQFF.

This clonotype was observed a handful of times. This chain links TRBV10-3 with TRBJ1-2; tentative D call: TRBD1 (5 bases). This CDR3 is built from 12 residues. The germline V and J ends were trimmed by 6 bases and 0 bases, with 5 bases remaining between them. Germline CDR1 ENHRY, CDR2 SYGVKD. In DNA, the CDR3 is TGTGCCATCAGGGGGGCTAACTATGGCTACACCTTC. Protein sequence: CAIRGANYGYTF.